Detailed here is one T cell receptor beta chain. The CDR3 loop spans 15 amino acids. The germline V gene has CDR1 MNHEY and CDR2 SVGAGI. The J segment lost 6 bases and the V segment lost 2 bases, leaving 3 bases of the junction unmatched. The data stem from a study of blood T cell repertoires in COVID-19. TCRdb's copy holds only in-frame clones and misses some; the assay was immunoSEQ multiplex PCR. Among 250,000 to 300,000 clones listed, about 86% were seen once. The chain couples TRBV6-5 to TRBJ1-6; the match to TRBD1 covers 8 bases. This TCR came from an older woman with COVID-19, enrolled during active disease. Material for sequencing was peripheral blood. CDR3 region: CASSYPDRGNSPLHF. CDR3 nucleotide sequence: TGTGCCAGCAGTTACCCCGACAGGGGTAATTCACCCCTCCACTTT.